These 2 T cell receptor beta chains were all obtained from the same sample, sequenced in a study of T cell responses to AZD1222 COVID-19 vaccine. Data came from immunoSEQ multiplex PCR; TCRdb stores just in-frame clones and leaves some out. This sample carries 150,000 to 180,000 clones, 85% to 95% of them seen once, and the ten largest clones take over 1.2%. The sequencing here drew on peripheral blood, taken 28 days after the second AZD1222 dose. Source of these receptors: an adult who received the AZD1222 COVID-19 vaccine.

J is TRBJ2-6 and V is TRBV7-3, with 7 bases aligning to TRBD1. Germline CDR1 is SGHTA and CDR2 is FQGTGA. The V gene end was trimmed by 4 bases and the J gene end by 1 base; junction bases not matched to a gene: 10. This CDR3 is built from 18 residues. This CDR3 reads CASSSRDRQRSGANVLTF. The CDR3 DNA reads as TGTGCCAGCAGCTCCCGGGACAGACAACGATCTGGGGCCAACGTCCTGACTTTC.

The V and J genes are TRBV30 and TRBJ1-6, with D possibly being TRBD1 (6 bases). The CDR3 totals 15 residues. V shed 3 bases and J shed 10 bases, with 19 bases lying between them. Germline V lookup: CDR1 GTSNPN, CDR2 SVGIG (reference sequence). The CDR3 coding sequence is TGTGCCTGGAGGGTTACAGGGATTTCGGGATCACCCCTCCACTTT. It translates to CAWRVTGISGSPLHF.